This T cell receptor (beta chain) originates from a study of T cell responses to AZD1222 COVID-19 vaccine. The table came from immunoSEQ multiplex PCR; TCRdb's copy has only in-frame clones and leaves some out. The repertoire includes 150,000 or so clones, roughly 90% of them detected once, and roughly 3% sits in the top ten. Analyses pooled second doses at about 4 or about 12 weeks. This specimen was peripheral blood, taken 28 days after the second AZD1222 dose. The sequence derives from an adult who received the AZD1222 COVID-19 vaccine.

Here the CDR3 reads CASAPGQGKNEAFF. Here the CDR3 DNA reads TGTGCTAGTGCCCCGGGACAGGGAAAAAATGAAGCTTTCTTT. The chain joins TRBV12-5 to TRBJ1-1, with 9 bases matching TRBD1. V gave up 7 bases and J gave up 7 bases; unmatched junction bases: 10. Germline V gene lookup returns CDR1 LGHNT and CDR2 FRNRAP. The CDR3 is made up of 14 amino acids.